Reported below is one T cell receptor (beta chain). Which antigen it targets is not known. Base qualities are not provided; no much larger clone lies one nucleotide away. Library preparation was by the immunoSEQ multiplex PCR assay. For the original study's pipeline: Repertoires were summarized by richness and clonality, and significantly expanded and contracted clones were identified between pre- and post-therapy samples. Drawn from immuneACCESS, this table holds only the in-frame rearrangements with V and J called that TCRdb kept. Clones are partly lost; checked studies trace under half to an unresolved V gene and leave the rest unexplained. The DNA gave D and trimming, while V, J and clone size come from that table. This sample comprises fewer than 20,000 clones, more than 65% of them detected only once. Around 7% of the sample belongs to the ten largest clones. V lost 2 bases and J lost 5 bases, and the count of bases not matched to a germline gene is 7. The germline V gene encodes CDR1 KGHSH and CDR2 LQKENI. From the cysteine up to the phenylalanine, the CDR3 has a length of 16 residues. The DNA shown is the 48-base CDR3, in frame from base 1.

This record comes from a study of neoadjuvant nivolumab and ipilimumab in lung cancer (dated by TCRdb to about 2020). Background on the whole study: Intravenous nivolumab was dosed at 3 mg/kg on days 1, 15 and 29, and in the combination arm ipilimumab 1 mg/kg was added on day 1 only. For each study arm, the primary endpoint of the trial was the rate of major pathologic response (MPR) in the intention-to-treat population. Of the approximately 44 patients with operable NSCLC treated in the trial, some 23 were randomized to nivolumab monotherapy and approximately 21 to nivolumab plus ipilimumab. TCR repertoires in pretherapy (baseline) peripheral blood were compared with TCR repertoires in tumors resected at surgery after neoadjuvant immune checkpoint blockade. Seven patients had matched pretherapy and resected tumor pairs analyzed, with four treated with nivolumab and three with nivolumab plus ipilimumab. Results the study describes overall, beyond this receptor: TCR richness and clonality were greater in resected tumors than in tumor-adjacent uninvolved lung, and increases were seen in more dual-therapy-treated tumors. A small number of samples underwent TCR sequencing. From pretherapy to surgery, tumor T-cell richness and clonality increased in three of three dual-therapy tumors but in only two of four nivolumab-treated tumors. Richness in tumors resected after neoadjuvant therapy showed a positive correlation with pretherapy blood TCR richness (Spearman R of about 0.82). No significant correlation was found between TCR clonality and pathologic tumor regression, and only one major-pathologic-response sample was available for the clonality analysis.

The intended sense of this specimen's time point label: at surgical resection after neoadjuvant nivolumab +/- ipilimumab. Samples came from the phase 2 randomized NEOSTAR trial, which tested neoadjuvant nivolumab or nivolumab plus ipilimumab followed by surgery in operable NSCLC. The chain was built from TRBV18 and TRBJ2-1, with 9 junctional bases fitting TRBD2. The source of this sequence is an adult with non-small cell lung cancer. The starting material was tumor tissue, obtained after neoadjuvant nivolumab, alone or with ipilimumab, at or shortly before surgery. Read as DNA, the sequence is TGTGCCAGCTCACCAGATCTACGCGGGAGGGACAATGAGCAGTTCTTC. Translated, this gives CASSPDLRGRDNEQFF. Beyond the CDR3, the reference TRBV18 and TRBJ2-1 genes provide the residues; the full variable domain reads: NAGVMQNPRHLVRRRGQEARLRCSPMKGHSHVYWYRQLPEEGLKFMVYLQKENIIDESGMPKERFSAEFPKEGPSILRIQQVVRGDSAAYFCASSPDLRGRDNEQFFGPGTRLTVL.